This T cell receptor (beta chain) originates from a study of T cells in Graves' hyperthyroidism and ophthalmopathy (dated by TCRdb to between 2018 and 2020). Some background on the complete study: To identify TCR V-J signatures that set the groups apart, the researchers used a discovery cohort of 90 to 100 patients, made up of roughly 45 with Graves' ophthalmopathy and some 56 with stable Graves' hyperthyroidism. The study also compared thyroid tissue and blood T-cell repertoires from five or six Graves' hyperthyroidism patients. Following sampling, methimazole starting at 30 mg daily was given to hyperthyroidism patients, and high-dose intravenous methylprednisolone was given to ophthalmopathy patients. For training and testing, the 100 or so patients in the discovery cohort were randomly divided in a 7:3 ratio. The paper reports TCR Vbeta CDR3 sequencing of roughly 140 peripheral blood samples: approximately 41 ophthalmopathy, roughly 80 hyperthyroidism and around 17 progressor patients. Prospective prediction of ophthalmopathy was tested in an independent validation cohort consisting of some 19 hyperthyroidism patients and 15 or so patients who later progressed to ophthalmopathy. General findings and caveats noted by the study authors: Sample size was not statistically predetermined, and blinding of investigators to group allocation was not performed. A 13 V-J signature model separated ophthalmopathy from stable hyperthyroidism, with just over 85% sensitivity and 81% to 82% specificity in cross-validation and 80%/75% in testing. Most expanded thyroid clonotypes (frequency above 0.001) were also detected in blood, a finding suggesting that blood repertoires may reflect thyroid immune responses. During validation, the model predicted progression to ophthalmopathy a median of roughly 7.1 months ahead of onset, with around 71% sensitivity and 72.22% specificity.

Patients with uncontrolled infections, other autoimmune diseases, pregnancy or lactation were excluded. Diagnoses relied on clinical symptoms, serum thyroxine and TRAb, thyroid ultrasound and orbital computed tomography. Total RNA was extracted with Trizol reagent, and quality was checked on an Agilent 2100 Bioanalyzer. TCR beta CDR3 regions were amplified from RNA transcripts. A first-round RT-PCR of the TCR CDR3 used the HTBI primer set with the Qiagen OneStep RT-PCR kit. Libraries were constructed in a second round of multiplex PCR, after which size selection and purification were performed. Sequencing of the libraries was done on an Illumina HiSeq2000 using paired-end 100 bp reads. The authors' analysis ran thus. SOAPnuke was used to process the raw data, throwing out any read that contained adapters or uncalled bases, had a mean Phred below 15, or lacked an exact constant-primer or identifier match. COPE v1.2.5 was used to merge high-quality paired reads, and clonotypes were defined as unique nucleotide sequences. MiTCR v1.1 was used to align clonotypes to the IMGT TRBV, TRBD and TRBJ reference segments. Only V-J combinations with frequency above 0.0001, covering 99% to 99.2% of repertoires, were analysed. A TCS score was defined as the ratio between F50 (clonal expansion) and ExV (chaos), using BLOSUM62-based TCRdist between CDR3 peptides within each V-J. Welch's t-statistics and random forest reduced around 510 V-J features to 10 to 15, which were used in a naive Bayes classifier (R e1071). The Morisita-Horn index was used to measure how similar the thyroid and blood repertoires were. The public sequencing data were trimmed at Q25 with fastp and processed into clonotypes with MiXCR by TCRdb, which kept only in-frame beta chains. Entries that share a CDR3 protein sequence are merged under the most common genes and DNA. TCRdb, rather than the study authors, made the V and J calls. A total of 600,000 to 700,000 distinct CDR3 sequences appear in this sample, just under 45% of them only once. The biggest ten clones account for roughly 6.5% of the sample.

On this clonotype: What antigen it recognizes has not been identified. No quality values exist for individual bases; no much larger clone is one base distant.

Sequencing input: peripheral blood or thyroid tissue (not recorded which). The clonotype originates from an adult man with Graves' disease, either hyperthyroidism or ophthalmopathy (not recorded which).

The CDR3 in this case is CASSPPRQGNTGELFF. The bases are TGTGCCAGCTCACCACCGAGGCAGGGGAACACCGGGGAGCTGTTTTTT. This chain joins TRBV11-2 to TRBJ2-2, with a tentative D gene TRBD1 over 5 matching bases. Trimming costs V 8 bases and J 1 base, and their ends lie 17 bases apart. CDR1 and CDR2 are read off the germline V gene as SGHAT and FQNNGV. From the cysteine through the phenylalanine, the CDR3 covers 16 amino acids. Just CDR3 DNA is preserved here, 48 bases in frame from base 1.